These 22 T cell receptor beta chains came from one sample sequenced in a study of blood T cell repertoires in COVID-19. The table came from immunoSEQ multiplex PCR; TCRdb's copy has only in-frame clones and leaves some out. The data contain 140,000 or so clones, around 90% of them singletons. Sequences were obtained from peripheral blood. Source of these receptors: a woman aged 50 to 60 with acute or convalescent COVID-19.

This sequence joins TRBV10-1 and TRBJ2-5; 9 bases match TRBD1. This CDR3 is 15 amino acids long. Per the germline V gene, CDR1 is WNHNN and CDR2 is SYGVQD (reference sequence). Trimming cost V 2 bases and J 2 bases; bases outside gene matches: 3. The CDR3 loop reads CASSEDRGGQETQYF. In DNA, the CDR3 is TGCGCCAGCAGTGAGGACAGGGGGGGACAAGAGACCCAGTACTTC.

This rearrangement joins TRBV15 to TRBJ2-7; D perhaps matches TRBD1 (5 bases). V was pared by 0 bases and J by 1 base, with 7 bases between. The CDR3 consists of 14 residues. In germline, CDR1 is LNHNV, CDR2 YYDKDF (reference sequence). The CDR3 region is CATSREGASYEQYF. DNA for the CDR3: TGTGCCACCAGCAGAGAAGGGGCGTCCTACGAGCAGTACTTC.

This clone was counted a few times. V is TRBV15 and J is TRBJ1-5, with D perhaps matching TRBD1 (5 bases). In germline, CDR1 is LNHNV, CDR2 YYDKDF (reference sequence). V was trimmed by 0 bases and J by 3 bases, leaving 12 bases between them. The CDR3 is made up of 16 amino acids. CDR3 loop: CATSRDRGLLNQPQHF. CDR3 nucleotide sequence: TGTGCCACCAGCAGAGATCGGGGACTCCTCAATCAGCCCCAGCATTTT.

This clone showed up just once. The gene calls are TRBV19 and TRBJ1-2; 9 bases are shared with TRBD1. CDR1 and CDR2 (germline): LNHDA, SQIVND (reference sequence). The V and J ends lost 7 bases and 6 bases, in that order; junction bases with no gene match: 12. The CDR3 consists of 15 residues. CDR3 loop: CASNPDRGSPHGYTF. DNA of the CDR3: TGTGCCAGTAACCCCGACAGGGGGTCACCCCATGGCTACACCTTC.

This chain connects TRBV6-5 to TRBJ2-1; 9 bases are a match to TRBD2. Per germline, CDR1 MNHEY and CDR2 SVGAGI. The J segment lost 9 bases and the V segment lost 2 bases, leaving 8 bases of the junction unmatched. This CDR3 has 15 residues. Here the CDR3 reads CASSYGAGGPGEQFF. The CDR3 DNA reads TGTGCCAGCAGTTACGGAGCGGGAGGCCCGGGTGAGCAGTTCTTC.

V usage is TRBV18 and J usage is TRBJ2-1, with a weak D call TRBD2 (7 bases). This CDR3 is built from 14 residues. V was trimmed by 0 bases and J by 10 bases, leaving 13 bases between them. Germline values: CDR1 KGHSH, CDR2 LQKENI. The CDR3 loop reads CASSPPGGAFEQFF. As DNA, the CDR3 is TGTGCCAGCTCACCACCTGGGGGGGCATTCGAGCAGTTCTTC.

As for this clone: This sample also contains other DNA sequences that code for the same CDR3. This chain links TRBV9 with TRBJ1-1; D possibly corresponds to TRBD1 (5 bases). Germline lookup yields CDR1 SGDLS and CDR2 YYNGEE. This CDR3 comprises 13 residues. Between the trimmed V and J ends, which lost 0 bases and 5 bases, there was a span of 8 bases. The CDR3, as DNA: TGTGCCAGCAGCGTAGAGGGGCTTACTGAAGCTTTCTTT. It translates to CASSVEGLTEAFF. Together with reference TRBV9 and TRBJ1-1, the CDR3 gives the full variable domain: DSGVTQTPKHLITATGQRVTLRCSPRSGDLSVYWYQQSLDQGLQFLIQYYNGEERAKGNILERFSAQQFPDLHSELNLSSLELGDSALYFCASSVEGLTEAFFGQGTRLTVV.

This rearrangement joins TRBV2 to TRBJ1-4, with 7 bases identical to TRBD1. The CDR3 has 16 residues. The V gene end was trimmed by 6 bases and the J gene end by 3 bases; junction bases not matched to a gene: 10. Germline V gene data show CDR1 as SNHLY and CDR2 as FYNNEI. The CDR3 bases are TGTGCCAGCAGGCCATCTCGACAGGGTCCTAATGAAAAACTGTTTTTT. Translation: CASRPSRQGPNEKLFF.

The V and J genes are TRBV9 and TRBJ2-7; possibly TRBD2 for D (5 bases). CDR3 length equals 15 residues. V was cut by 2 bases and J by 3 bases, with 15 bases left in between. Germline CDR1 is SGDLS and CDR2 is YYNGEE. The CDR3 is CASSVEAGVNYEQYF. The DNA for the CDR3 is TGTGCCAGCAGCGTTGAGGCCGGGGTCAACTACGAGCAGTACTTC. The variable domain in full, completed from reference TRBV9 and TRBJ2-7, reads DSGVTQTPKHLITATGQRVTLRCSPRSGDLSVYWYQQSLDQGLQFLIQYYNGEERAKGNILERFSAQQFPDLHSELNLSSLELGDSALYFCASSVEAGVNYEQYFGPGTRLTVT.

V gene TRBV18 combines with J gene TRBJ1-1; 7 nucleotides match TRBD1. With V trimmed by 3 bases and J by 6 bases, 10 bases remained unmatched. Germline CDR1 is KGHSH and CDR2 is LQKENI. The CDR3 spans 15 residues. CDR3 coding DNA: TGTGCCAGCTCACCTGGAACCGGGACAGAGGCTGAAGCTTTCTTT. Its protein product is CASSPGTGTEAEAFF.

This chain uses TRBV25-1 with TRBJ2-2; D gene uncertain. The CDR3 length is 13 residues. CDR1 and CDR2 (germline): MGHDK, SYGVNS. Trimming removed 4 bases at V and 6 bases at J, with 9 bases between. The CDR3 DNA is TGTGCCAGCAGTGCGAGAATCGCCGGGGAGCTGTTTTTT. This gives the protein CASSARIAGELFF.

The chain uses TRBV11-2 and TRBJ2-7, with 10 bases that match TRBD2. V dropped 1 base and J dropped 3; count of bases not matched to a gene: 3. This CDR3 has 15 amino acids. Germline V CDR1 and CDR2: SGHAT, FQNNGV. The DNA for the CDR3 is TGTGCCAGCAGCTTAGCTAGCGGGGGCTTCTACGAGCAGTACTTC. It codes for CASSLASGGFYEQYF.

This chain connects TRBV5-1 to TRBJ1-3; D not resolved. Between the trimmed V and J ends, which lost 4 bases and 0 bases, there was a span of 8 bases. This CDR3 region has 14 residues. Germline CDR1 reads SGHRS; CDR2 reads YFSETQ. Here the CDR3 DNA reads TGCGCCAGCAGCAAGGAGAACTCTGGAAACACCATATATTTT. Amino acid sequence: CASSKENSGNTIYF.

The gene calls are TRBV28 and TRBJ2-1; D might be TRBD1 (6 bases). V lost 2 bases and J lost 6, with 11 bases in between. The germline gives CDR1 MDHEN, CDR2 SYDVKM. The CDR3 has 14 amino acids. CDR3: CASSLTRGRNEQFF. As DNA, the CDR3 is TGTGCCAGCAGTTTAACCAGGGGCCGCAATGAGCAGTTCTTC.

The chain recombines TRBV13 with TRBJ2-1, with 13 positions matching TRBD2. Germline V gene sequence: CDR1 PRHDT, CDR2 FYEKMQ (reference sequence). This CDR3 contains 15 residues. J was trimmed by 9 bases and V by 4 bases; bases with no gene match: 6. Written as DNA, the CDR3 is TGTGCCAGCAGCTACACACTAGCGGGAGGGACTGAGCAGTTCTTC. Translation: CASSYTLAGGTEQFF.

The gene calls are TRBV5-1 and TRBJ2-3; 12 bases fit TRBD2. The CDR3 has 16 amino acids. After removal of 2 bases from V and 4 bases from J, the junction contained 5 bases not matched to a gene. CDR1 is SGHRS, CDR2 YFSETQ, per germline. The CDR3 is CASSFFGTSGPDTQYF. DNA of the CDR3: TGCGCCAGCAGCTTTTTTGGGACTAGCGGGCCAGATACGCAGTATTTT.

In this sample, this clone turned up once. The CDR3 nucleotides read TGTGCCAGCAGCTCCGGGTTTGCCTACGAGCAGTACTTC. Translated: CASSSGFAYEQYF. This chain connects TRBV6-5 to TRBJ2-7; D is unresolved. V lost 6 bases and J lost 2, with 11 bases in between. Germline V CDR1 and CDR2: MNHEY, SVGAGI. The CDR3 has 13 residues.

The V gene is TRBV5-4, the J gene TRBJ2-7; 9 nucleotides line up with TRBD2. Germline CDR1 reads SGHNT; CDR2 reads YYREEE (reference sequence). V shed 1 base, J shed 6 bases, and the junction held 8 bases outside the gene matches. The CDR3 spans 15 residues. The CDR3 region has the DNA TGTGCCAGCAGCTTGAGGGTAGCGGGAGTCTCCGAGCAGTACTTC. It translates to CASSLRVAGVSEQYF.

The chain carries TRBV11-2 and TRBJ2-2; 9 bases map to TRBD1. The V gene end was trimmed by 4 bases and the J gene end by 5 bases; junction bases not matched to a gene: 5. The germline V gene has CDR1 SGHAT and CDR2 FQNNGV. CDR3 length: 15 amino acids. The DNA of the CDR3 is TGTGCCAGCAGCTCCTTGGACAGGGGAACCGGGGAGCTGTTTTTT. Amino acid sequence: CASSSLDRGTGELFF.

The V call is TRBV12-5, the J call TRBJ2-1, with D maybe TRBD2 (7 bases). CDR1 is LGHNT, CDR2 FRNRAP, per germline. The CDR3 spans 15 residues. With 0 bases removed from V and 5 bases from J, the gap between germline ends came to 11 bases. The CDR3 nucleotides read TGTGCTAGTGGTTTGGTCGGGGGGCGAGACAATGAGCAGTTCTTC. This encodes CASGLVGGRDNEQFF.

The V call is TRBV6-5, the J call TRBJ1-1, with TRBD1 matching 11 bases. Germline V CDR1 and CDR2: MNHEY, SVGAGI. The CDR3 totals 16 residues. The V and J ends lost 4 bases and 3 bases, in that order; junction bases with no gene match: 7. This CDR3 is CASSFVRDRGYTEAFF. CDR3 sequence (DNA): TGTGCCAGCAGTTTCGTCCGGGACAGGGGGTACACTGAAGCTTTCTTT.

The chain uses TRBV7-3 and TRBJ1-4; TRBD1 agrees at 11 bases. The CDR3 extends over 16 amino acids. The V and J ends lost 5 bases and 4 bases, in that order; junction bases with no gene match: 6. From germline, CDR1 is SGHTA and CDR2 FQGTGA. CDR3: CASSRTGGRLNEKLFF. CDR3 DNA: TGTGCCAGCAGCCGGACAGGGGGCAGGCTTAATGAAAAACTGTTTTTT.